This TCR beta chain came from a study of shared clonotypes between healthy human individuals. Authors' processing steps: ImmunoSEQ yielded junction-only sequences lacking quality scores, so filtering differed. Method: immunoSEQ multiplex PCR; TCRdb's copy keeps in-frame clones and lacks some. That table supplies the V and J calls and clone size; D and trimming were determined from the DNA. The table includes nearly 750,000 clones, 72% detected once. For this clone: No antigen is known for it.

Germline V lookup: CDR1 SGHVS, CDR2 FQNEAQ. With 5 bases clipped from V and 5 bases from J, the junction kept 8 bases outside the gene matches. The CDR3 totals 16 residues. General study findings and limits: Sharing across a handful of donors was seen in 4% to 5.5% of naive CD4 clonotypes. Memory subsets had estimated richness that was generally smaller than that of naive subsets.

Donors were healthy HIV-negative adults without recent acute infections or vaccinations. The specimen was memory CD4+ T cells sorted from blood. The subset here: CD45RA-negative fraction. The chain uses TRBV7-8 and TRBJ1-5; TRBD1 aligns across 11 bases. This clonotype originated in a woman aged 30 to 39 in good health. The CDR3 region has the DNA TGTGCCAGCAGCCACCGGGACAGGGGGTCCTATCAGCCCCAGCATTTT. It encodes CASSHRDRGSYQPQHF.